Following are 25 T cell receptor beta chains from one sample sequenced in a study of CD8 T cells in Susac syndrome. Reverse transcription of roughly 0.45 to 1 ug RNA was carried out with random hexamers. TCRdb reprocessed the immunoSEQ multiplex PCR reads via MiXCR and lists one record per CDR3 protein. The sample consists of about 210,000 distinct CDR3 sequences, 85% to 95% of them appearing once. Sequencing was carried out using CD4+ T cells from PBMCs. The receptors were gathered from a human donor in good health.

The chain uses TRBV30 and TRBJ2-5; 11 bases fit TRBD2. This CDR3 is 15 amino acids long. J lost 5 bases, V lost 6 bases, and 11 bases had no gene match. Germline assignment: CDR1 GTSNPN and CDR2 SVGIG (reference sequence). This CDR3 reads CACRRLAGIFETQYF. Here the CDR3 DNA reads TGTGCCTGCAGAAGACTAGCGGGAATTTTCGAGACCCAGTACTTC.

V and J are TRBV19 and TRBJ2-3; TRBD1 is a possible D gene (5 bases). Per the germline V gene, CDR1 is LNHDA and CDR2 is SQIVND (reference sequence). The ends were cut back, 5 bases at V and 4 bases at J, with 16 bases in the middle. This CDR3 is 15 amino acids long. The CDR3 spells CASSGARVDADTQYF. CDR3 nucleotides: TGTGCCAGTAGTGGGGCAAGGGTCGATGCAGATACGCAGTATTTT.

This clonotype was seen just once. This chain's CDR3 is CASSGLAGQNEQFF. In DNA form, the CDR3 reads TGTGCCAGCAGCGGTCTAGCGGGACAGAATGAGCAGTTCTTC. The chain carries TRBV25-1 and TRBJ2-1; 9 positions agree with TRBD2. Germline V gene lookup returns CDR1 MGHDK and CDR2 SYGVNS. V shed 6 bases and J 7 bases; nucleotides not matched to a gene: 7. This CDR3 has 14 amino acids.

In DNA form, the CDR3 reads TGTGCCTGGAGGGGACAGGGGAACACTGAAGCTTTCTTT. Its translation: CAWRGQGNTEAFF. This chain joins TRBV30 and TRBJ1-1, with 9 bases lining up with TRBD1. Germline CDR1 GTSNPN, CDR2 SVGIG (reference sequence). This CDR3 has 13 amino acids. The V segment lost 3 bases and the J segment 1 base; nucleotides outside the gene matches: 0.

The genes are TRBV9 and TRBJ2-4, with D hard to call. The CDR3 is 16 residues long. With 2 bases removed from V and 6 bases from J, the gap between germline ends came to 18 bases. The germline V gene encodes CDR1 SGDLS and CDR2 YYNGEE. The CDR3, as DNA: TGTGCCAGCAGCGTGGACCCTTTGTCTACGGGAAACATTCAGTACTTC. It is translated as CASSVDPLSTGNIQYF.

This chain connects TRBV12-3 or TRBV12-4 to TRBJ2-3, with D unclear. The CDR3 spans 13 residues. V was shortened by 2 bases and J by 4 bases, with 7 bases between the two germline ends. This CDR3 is CASSLRQADTQYF. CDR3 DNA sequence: TGTGCCAGCAGTTTACGCCAGGCAGATACGCAGTATTTT.

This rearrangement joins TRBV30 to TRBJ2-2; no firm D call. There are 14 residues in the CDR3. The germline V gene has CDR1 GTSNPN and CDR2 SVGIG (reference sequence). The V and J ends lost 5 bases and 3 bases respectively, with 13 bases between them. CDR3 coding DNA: TGTGCCTGGGTTGGCCAGGCGTACACCGGGGAGCTGTTTTTT. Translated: CAWVGQAYTGELFF.

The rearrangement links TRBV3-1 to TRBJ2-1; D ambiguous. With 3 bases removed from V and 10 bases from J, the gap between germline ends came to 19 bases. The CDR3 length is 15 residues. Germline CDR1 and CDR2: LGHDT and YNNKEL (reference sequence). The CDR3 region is CASSHGGEDGREQFF. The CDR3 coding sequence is TGTGCCAGCAGCCATGGTGGGGAAGACGGGCGGGAGCAGTTCTTC.

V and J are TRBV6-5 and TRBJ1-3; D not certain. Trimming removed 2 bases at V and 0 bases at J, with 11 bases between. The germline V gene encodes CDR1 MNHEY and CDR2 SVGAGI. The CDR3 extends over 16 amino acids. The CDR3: CASSYDRPSSGNTIYF. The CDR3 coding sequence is TGTGCCAGCAGTTACGACCGTCCTAGCTCTGGAAACACCATATATTTT.

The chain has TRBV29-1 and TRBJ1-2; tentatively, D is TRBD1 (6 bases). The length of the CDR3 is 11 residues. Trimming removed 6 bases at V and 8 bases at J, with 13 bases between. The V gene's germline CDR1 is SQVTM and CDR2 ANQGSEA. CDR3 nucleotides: TGCAGCGTCCTCAGGGGTTCGGGCTACACCTTC. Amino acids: CSVLRGSGYTF.

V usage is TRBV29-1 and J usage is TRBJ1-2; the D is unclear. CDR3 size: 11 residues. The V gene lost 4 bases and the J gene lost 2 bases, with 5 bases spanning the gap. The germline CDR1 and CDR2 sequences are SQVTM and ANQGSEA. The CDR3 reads CSVGENYGYTF. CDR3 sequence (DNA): TGCAGCGTTGGGGAAAACTATGGCTACACCTTC.

CDR3 nucleotides: TGCGCCAGCAGCGGCAGGGGGCAAGACGGGGAGCTGTTTTTT. Translation gives CASSGRGQDGELFF. The chain recombines TRBV5-1 with TRBJ2-2, with 8 bases matching TRBD1. CDR1 is SGHRS and CDR2 is YFSETQ in the germline V gene. The CDR3 covers 14 residues. Germline trimming cut 4 bases from V and 7 bases from J; bases unmatched to any gene: 6.

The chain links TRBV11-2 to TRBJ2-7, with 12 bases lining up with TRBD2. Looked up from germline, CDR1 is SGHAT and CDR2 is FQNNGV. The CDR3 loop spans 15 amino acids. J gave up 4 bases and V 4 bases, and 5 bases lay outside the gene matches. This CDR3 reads CASSYASGGAYEQYF. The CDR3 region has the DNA TGTGCCAGCAGCTACGCTAGCGGGGGGGCGTACGAGCAGTACTTC.

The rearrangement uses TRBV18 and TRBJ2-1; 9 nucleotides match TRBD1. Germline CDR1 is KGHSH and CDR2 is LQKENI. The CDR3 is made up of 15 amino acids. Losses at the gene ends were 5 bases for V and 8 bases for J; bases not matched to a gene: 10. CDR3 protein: CASSSTGQGGYEQFF. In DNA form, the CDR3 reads TGTGCCAGCTCATCGACGGGACAGGGTGGGTATGAGCAGTTCTTC.

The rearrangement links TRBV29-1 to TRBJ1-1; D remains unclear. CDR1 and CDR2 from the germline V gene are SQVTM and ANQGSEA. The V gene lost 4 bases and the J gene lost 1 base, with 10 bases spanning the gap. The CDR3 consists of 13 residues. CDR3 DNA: TGCAGCGTTGGCCGGCCCGGGAACACTGAAGCTTTCTTT. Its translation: CSVGRPGNTEAFF.

CDR3 sequence: CASSSNREGSNQPQHF. CDR3 sequence (DNA): TGTGCCAGCAGTTCAAACAGGGAAGGGAGCAATCAGCCCCAGCATTTT. The chain combines TRBV12-3 or TRBV12-4 with TRBJ1-5, with a possible D match to TRBD1 (6 bases). The germline V and J ends were trimmed by 4 bases and 1 base, with 14 bases remaining between them. CDR3 length: 16 amino acids.

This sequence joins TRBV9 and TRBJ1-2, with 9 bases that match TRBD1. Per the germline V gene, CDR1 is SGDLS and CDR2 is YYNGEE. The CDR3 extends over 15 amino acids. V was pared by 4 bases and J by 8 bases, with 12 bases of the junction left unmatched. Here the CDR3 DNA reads TGTGCCAGCAGCCCGAATCCACAGGGGGCGTCCGGCTACACCTTC. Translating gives CASSPNPQGASGYTF. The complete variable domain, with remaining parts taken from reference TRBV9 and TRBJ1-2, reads DSGVTQTPKHLITATGQRVTLRCSPRSGDLSVYWYQQSLDQGLQFLIQYYNGEERAKGNILERFSAQQFPDLHSELNLSSLELGDSALYFCASSPNPQGASGYTFGSGTRLTVV.

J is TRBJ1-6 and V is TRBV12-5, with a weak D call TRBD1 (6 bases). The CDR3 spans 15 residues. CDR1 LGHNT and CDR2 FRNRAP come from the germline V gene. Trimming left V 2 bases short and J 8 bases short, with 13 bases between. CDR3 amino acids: CASGLPRNRDSPLHF. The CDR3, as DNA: TGTGCTAGTGGTTTGCCTAGGAACAGGGATTCACCCCTCCACTTT. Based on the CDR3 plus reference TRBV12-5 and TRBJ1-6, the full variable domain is DARVTQTPRHKVTEMGQEVTMRCQPILGHNTVFWYRQTMMQGLELLAYFRNRAPLDDSGMPKDRFSAEMPDATLATLKIQPSEPRDSAVYFCASGLPRNRDSPLHFGNGTRLTVT.

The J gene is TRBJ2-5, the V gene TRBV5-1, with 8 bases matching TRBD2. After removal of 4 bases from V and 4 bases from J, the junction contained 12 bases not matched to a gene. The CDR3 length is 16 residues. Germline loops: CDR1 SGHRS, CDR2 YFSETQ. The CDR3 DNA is TGCGCCAGCAGCCGCGCCTCTAGCGGGTCCTCAGAGACCCAGTACTTC. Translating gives CASSRASSGSSETQYF.

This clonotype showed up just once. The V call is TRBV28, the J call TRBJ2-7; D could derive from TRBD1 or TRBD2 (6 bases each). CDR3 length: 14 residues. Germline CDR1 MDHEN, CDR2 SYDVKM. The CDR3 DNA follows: TGTGCCAGCAGTTCTTCCGCACCGGTGGGGGGCGGGGACGTC. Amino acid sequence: CASSSSAPVGGGDV.

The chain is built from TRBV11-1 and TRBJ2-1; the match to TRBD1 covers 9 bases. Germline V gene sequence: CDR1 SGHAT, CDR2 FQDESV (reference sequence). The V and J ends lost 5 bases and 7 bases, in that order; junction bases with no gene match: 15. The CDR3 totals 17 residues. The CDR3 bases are TGTGCCAGCAGCCCATCCTCGGGGGACAGGGCGATGAATGAGCAGTTCTTC. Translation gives CASSPSSGDRAMNEQFF.

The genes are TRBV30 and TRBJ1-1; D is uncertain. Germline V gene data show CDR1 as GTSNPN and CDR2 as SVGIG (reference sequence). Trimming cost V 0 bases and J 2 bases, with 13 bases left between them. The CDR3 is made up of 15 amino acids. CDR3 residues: CAWSVMSVVNTEAFF. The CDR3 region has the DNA TGTGCCTGGAGTGTAATGTCGGTCGTTAACACTGAAGCTTTCTTT. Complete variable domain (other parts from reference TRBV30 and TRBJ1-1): SQTIHQWPATLVQPVGSPLSLECTVEGTSNPNLYWYRQAAGRGLQLLFYSVGIGQISSEVPQNLSASRPQDRQFILSSKKLLLSDSGFYLCAWSVMSVVNTEAFFGQGTRLTVV.

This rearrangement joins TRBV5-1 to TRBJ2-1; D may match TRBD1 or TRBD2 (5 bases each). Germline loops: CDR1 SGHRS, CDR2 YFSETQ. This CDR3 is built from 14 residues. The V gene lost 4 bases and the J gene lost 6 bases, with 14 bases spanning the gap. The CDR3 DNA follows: TGCGCCAGCAGCCTCGACGGGGCTAGCAATGAGCAGTTCTTC. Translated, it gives CASSLDGASNEQFF.

The CDR3 loop reads CASSSSGGRTYGYTF. DNA of the CDR3: TGTGCCAGCAGTTCCTCCGGGGGCAGGACCTATGGCTACACCTTC. The chain has TRBV12-3 or TRBV12-4 and TRBJ1-2; weak D call: TRBD1 (6 bases). The length of the CDR3 is 15 residues. The V gene lost 4 bases and the J gene lost 4 bases, with 16 bases spanning the gap.

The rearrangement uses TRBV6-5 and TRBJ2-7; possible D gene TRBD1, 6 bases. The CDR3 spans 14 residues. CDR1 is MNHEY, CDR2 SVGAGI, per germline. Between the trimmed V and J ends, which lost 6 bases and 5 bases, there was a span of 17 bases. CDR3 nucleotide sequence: TGTGCCAGCAGGAACACAGGGATCGTCAACGAGCAGTACTTC. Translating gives CASRNTGIVNEQYF.